This entry describes one TCR beta chain. This clone's antigen is unknown. Base qualities are not at hand, and no much larger clone is one base apart. TCRbeta CDR3 regions were amplified from genomic DNA by means of the immunoSEQ Assay, a bias-controlled multiplex PCR. As for how the authors treated the data: The number of nucleated cells in each sample was estimated from the amplification of reference gene primers within the assay. Sequence reads were collapsed and filtered to measure the absolute abundance of every unique TCRbeta CDR3 rearrangement. For each sample, productive Simpson clonality was calculated as the square root of Simpson's diversity index over productive rearrangements. TCRdb retrieved this table from immuneACCESS and kept in-frame rearrangements only. Not all clones are present; in checked studies, unresolved V genes account for under half, and no reason is known for the remainder. That table gives V, J and clone size, and the DNA gave D and trimming. This sample gives some 260,000 clones in total; about 88% of them show up just once. Clones ranked in the top ten supply 4.1% of the sample.

CDR1 and CDR2 were assigned from the germline V gene (reference sequence) as SGHKS and YYEKEE. From V the trimming removes 0 bases and from J it removes 1 base, while the gene matches leave 4 bases of the junction unaccounted for. CDR3 length: 16 amino acids, cysteine to phenylalanine. The CDR3 DNA has 48 bases and is translated from base 1. Participants in the prospective study were enrolled through a virtual design, were aged about 18 to 100 years, and lived in approximately 25 United States geographic areas. Cohort assignment in the prospective study relied on participant-reported clinical history from a screening survey and a study questionnaire. In the prospective study, whole blood, serum and a nasopharyngeal or oropharyngeal swab were collected from each participant by mobile phlebotomists. Additional blood draws and questionnaires over an approximately two-month period could optionally be provided by prospective study participants. Blood samples from the prospective study were shipped frozen or at room temperature prior to DNA extraction.

This record belongs to a study of blood T cell repertoires in COVID-19 (dated by TCRdb to about 2020). Regarding the study in general: Samples covering the acute and convalescent phases of COVID-19 were provided by collaborators in the United States, Italy and Spain. Samples came from the ongoing ImmuneRACE study (first 160 participants) plus 1,254 subjects from 6 global collaborators. Where HLA class I and class II types were available, the types were taken from metadata supplied by the sample provider, not from assay-based typing. The dataset comprised deeply sampled blood TCRbeta repertoires from subjects exposed to, actively infected with, or recovered from COVID-19. A freely available public database, intended as a resource for researchers studying the immune response to SARS-CoV-2, is where the repertoires were released. Nearly every sample came with metadata listing a de-identified subject ID, COVID-19 status, age in years and sex. The prospective study material was composed of cDNA or gDNA derived from T cells, B-cell-depleted T cells, or PBMCs. The study at large found these results: How much clinical and demographic metadata was included differed by source and by participant, and the metadata was provided uncurated.

Input material: PBMCs or T cells enriched from blood (not recorded which). In this chain, TRBV5-5 is recombined with TRBJ1-5; TRBD1 fits 7 bases in the junction. This TCR derives from a man younger than 40 with acute COVID-19. The CDR3 reads as follows: CASSLVGRGSNQPQHF. The nucleotide sequence is TGTGCCAGCAGCTTGGTGGGCAGGGGGAGCAATCAGCCCCAGCATTTT.